This is a list of T cell receptor beta chains from one sample in a study of OX40 agonist ivuxolimab in advanced cancers. Profiling relied on immunoSEQ multiplex PCR, and the TCRdb table lists in-frame clones only, not all of them. In the table there are approximately 84,000 clones, approximately 83% of which are singletons. Sample: CD4+ or CD8+ T cells sorted from blood, taken in a trial of the OX40 agonist ivuxolimab. The receptors derive from an adult with an advanced solid tumor such as melanoma, head and neck, liver or kidney cancer. The CDR3 runs from the conserved cysteine through the conserved F or W. D genes are given only for firm matches. Some rows mark clone size as missing; the rest say once, few, many or name a class of expanded clone.

j_gene,d_gene,abundance,v_gene,CDR3nt,CDR3aa
TRBJ2-2,-,-,TRBV29-1,TGCAGCGTTCGGGTTAGCGGCACCGGGGAGCTGTTTTTT,CSVRVSGTGELFF
TRBJ1-2,-,-,TRBV5-1,TGCGCCAGCAGCTTGGCGTCGGGAACTAACCATGGCTACACCTTC,CASSLASGTNHGYTF
TRBJ1-1,-,-,TRBV6-1,TGTGCCAGCAGTGCCTCGGAGGGGGCTGAAGCTTTCTTT,CASSASEGAEAFF
TRBJ2-7,-,-,TRBV28,TGTGCCAGCAGTTTTAGTCGAGGACAAGGGCGGGACGAGCAGTACTTC,CASSFSRGQGRDEQYF
TRBJ2-2,-,-,TRBV18,TGTGCCAGCTCTCCCATTATCGCCAGCAACACCGGGGAGCTGTTTTTT,CASSPIIASNTGELFF
TRBJ1-2,-,-,TRBV29-1,TGCAGCGTTGCCTCTGGACTGGAAGGGGGGGGCTACACCTTC,CSVASGLEGGGYTF
TRBJ1-2,-,-,TRBV6-1,TGTGCCAGCAGTGAAGCCCCGCGTGGGGTCTATGGCTACACCTTC,CASSEAPRGVYGYTF
TRBJ2-3,-,-,TRBV30,TGTGCCTGGAGTGAGACGGGCACAGATACGCAGTATTTT,CAWSETGTDTQYF
TRBJ1-4,-,-,TRBV13,TGTGCCAGCAGCTCGAAGGCCAGGACTAATGAAAAACTGTTTTTT,CASSSKARTNEKLFF
TRBJ2-7,TRBD1,-,TRBV6-5,TGTGCCAGCAGGCACAGGCGACAGGGACGTTACGAGCAGTACTTC,CASRHRRQGRYEQYF
TRBJ2-1,-,-,TRBV27,TGTGCCAGCAGTTCGGAAGGAAGACGGGGGCTGCGAACCCAGAGCTCCTACAATGAGCAGTTCTTC,CASSSEGRRGLRTQSSYNEQFF
TRBJ1-2,TRBD1,-,TRBV10-3,TGTGCCATCAGTGAGTCTCCGACAGGGAACTATGGTGGCTACACCTTC,CAISESPTGNYGGYTF
TRBJ2-5,-,-,TRBV4-1,TGCGCCAGCAGCCGGACCGAGGGCAGTCAAGAGACCCAGTACTTC,CASSRTEGSQETQYF
TRBJ1-5,-,-,TRBV7-8,TGTGCCAGCAGCTTAGATGGGGTACTGAAGCCCCAGCATTTT,CASSLDGVLKPQHF
TRBJ1-2,-,-,TRBV5-1,TGCGCCAGCAGCTTGGCCCCAGAAAACTATGGCTACACCTTC,CASSLAPENYGYTF
TRBJ2-7,-,-,TRBV21-1,TGTGCCAGCAGCAAATTAGGAGGGGCCTACGAGCAGTACTTC,CASSKLGGAYEQYF
TRBJ1-1,-,-,TRBV30,TGTGCCTGGAGAACCCTCCAGGGAAACACTGAAGCTTTCTTT,CAWRTLQGNTEAFF
TRBJ2-3,TRBD1,-,TRBV5-6,TGTGCCAGCAGCTCCACGACAGGGGGAGATACGCAGTATTTT,CASSSTTGGDTQYF
TRBJ1-2,-,-,TRBV6-6,TGTGCCAGCAGCATACCGGACAGAAAGGAGGTCACCTTC,CASSIPDRKEVTF
TRBJ2-1,-,-,TRBV11-2,TGTGCCAGCAGCTTAGCCGGGGCGGGTAATGAGCAGTTCTTC,CASSLAGAGNEQFF
TRBJ2-1,TRBD1,once,TRBV29-1,TGCAGCGTTGGACCGGACAGGGATGGCAATGAGCAGTTCTTC,CSVGPDRDGNEQFF
TRBJ2-5,-,-,TRBV14,TGTGCCAGCAGCCCCGGACGGGCCGGTGGAAGGGAGACCCAGTACTTC,CASSPGRAGGRETQYF
TRBJ1-3,-,few,TRBV7-9,TGTGCCAGCAGCCCCCCCCGGGACACCATATATTTT,CASSPPRDTIYF
TRBJ2-5,-,-,TRBV19,TGTGCCAGTAACCCCGAGGGGACGGCCGGAGAGACCCAGTACTTC,CASNPEGTAGETQYF
TRBJ1-5,-,-,TRBV30,TGTGCCTGGAGCGGAAAACCGTCGTCCCAGCATTTT,CAWSGKPSSQHF
TRBJ1-1,-,-,TRBV29-1,TGCAGCGTTGGGTCGACGAACACTGAAGCTTTCTTT,CSVGSTNTEAFF
TRBJ1-4,-,-,TRBV28,TGTGCCAGCAGTTCGGGGACGGTGGATGAAAAACTGTTTTTT,CASSSGTVDEKLFF
TRBJ2-1,-,-,TRBV28,TGTGCCAGCAACGTCGACAGCTACAATGAGCAGTTCTTC,CASNVDSYNEQFF
TRBJ2-5,-,-,TRBV11-2,TGTGCCAGCAGCTTAGCAGCAGAGACCCAGTACTTC,CASSLAAETQYF